These T cell receptor beta chains were read from a single sample in a study of T-cell reconstitution after alpha-beta-depleted transplantation in children. TCRdb reprocessed the PCR reads via MiXCR and lists one record per CDR3 protein. The sample yields 500,000 to 750,000 distinct CDR3 sequences, roughly 30% seen once. Sample: PBMCs, taken before TCRalphabeta/CD19-depleted stem cell transplant. The receptors here all came from a boy younger than two with Wiskott-Aldrich syndrome, due to receive a stem cell transplant. Both conserved end residues are part of each CDR3. A D gene is named only where the DNA matches it firmly. Some rows have no size entry. The others give once, few or many, or a class for an expanded clone.

J gene	clone size	D gene	V gene	CDR3 DNA	CDR3 protein
TRBJ2-7	NA	NA	TRBV29-1	TGCAGCGTTGAATCTGGGGTTTACGAGCAGTACTTC	CSVESGVYEQYF
TRBJ2-5	once	NA	TRBV12-3/TRBV12-4	TGTGCCAGCAGTTTATTTCAGGTGGCAGGAGAGACCCAGTACTTC	CASSLFQVAGETQYF
TRBJ2-7	NA	NA	TRBV6-1	TGTGCCAGCAAGATCCCCGGGTTCCACGAGCAGTACTTC	CASKIPGFHEQYF
TRBJ2-1	NA	TRBD2	TRBV5-1	TGCGCCAGCAGCTTGGGGCATTCCGGACTAGTGTTGAATGAGCAGTTCTTC	CASSLGHSGLVLNEQFF
TRBJ2-7	few	NA	TRBV5-1	TGCGCCAGCATGGGGGATCCGGGGTCCGAGCAGTACTTC	CASMGDPGSEQYF
TRBJ1-3	NA	NA	TRBV11-2	TGTGCCAGCAGCTCCGGGACCGCGTCTGGAAACACCATATATTTT	CASSSGTASGNTIYF
TRBJ2-1	few	TRBD2	TRBV5-1	TGCGCCAGCAGCTTGGCATTCCTAGCGGACAATGAGCAGTTCTTC	CASSLAFLADNEQFF
TRBJ2-1	NA	NA	TRBV19	TGTGCCAGTAGTATTGAGGGAGGTCTGGACAATGAGCAGTTCTTC	CASSIEGGLDNEQFF
TRBJ2-7	NA	NA	TRBV6-5	TGTGCCAGCAGTTACTCGTACAGAGCCTACGAGCAGTACTTC	CASSYSYRAYEQYF
TRBJ1-2	few	NA	TRBV5-1	TGCGCCAGCAGTATCGACTCGGGGGAATTTGGCTACACCTTC	CASSIDSGEFGYTF
TRBJ2-1	NA	NA	TRBV5-6	TGTGCCAGCAGCTCAATCCGGGACGGGCACAATGAGCAGTTCTTC	CASSSIRDGHNEQFF
TRBJ1-5	NA	NA	TRBV20-1	TGCAGTGCTAGTCCCGGGATTAGCAATCAGCCCCAGCATTTT	CSASPGISNQPQHF
TRBJ2-7	NA	NA	TRBV5-6	TGTGCCAGCAGTTCCGGATGGATTGGACTCGGCTCCTACGAGCAGTACTTC	CASSSGWIGLGSYEQYF
TRBJ2-2	NA	TRBD2	TRBV20-1	TGCAGTGCGATTAGCGGGAGAAACACCGGGGAGCTGTTTTTT	CSAISGRNTGELFF
TRBJ2-7	NA	TRBD1	TRBV27	TGTGCCAGCAGTCCTTTGGGGGGGACAGGGAGCTCCTACGAGCAGTACTTC	CASSPLGGTGSSYEQYF
TRBJ1-1	NA	NA	TRBV24-1	TGTGCCACCAGTGATTCGAGAGCCACTGAAGCTTTCTTT	CATSDSRATEAFF
TRBJ2-3	NA	NA	TRBV7-2	TGTGCCAGCAGCGGTGGAGGAAGTAGCACAGATACGCAGTATTTT	CASSGGGSSTDTQYF
TRBJ1-1	NA	NA	TRBV5-1	TGCGCCAGCAGCTTGGAGAGGCAGAAGAAGGGACCAGGTGAAGCTTTCTTT	CASSLERQKKGPGEAFF
TRBJ2-2	NA	TRBD2	TRBV24-1	TGTGCCACCAGTGATACTAGCGGCTCGGGGACCGGGGAGCTGTTTTTT	CATSDTSGSGTGELFF
TRBJ1-2	NA	NA	TRBV27	TGTGCCAGCAGTCGAACCGTCCCGACTAACTATGGCTACACCTTC	CASSRTVPTNYGYTF
TRBJ2-1	NA	NA	TRBV20-1	TGCAGCGCTTGGCCCTTCAATGAGCAGTTCTTC	CSAWPFNEQFF
TRBJ2-2	NA	NA	TRBV5-1	TGCGCCAGCAGCGCCCTTTCGAACACCGGGGAGCTGTTTTTT	CASSALSNTGELFF
TRBJ2-1	few	NA	TRBV24-1	TGTGCCACCAGTGACGCAGGGGATTTCCATGAGCAGTTCTTC	CATSDAGDFHEQFF
TRBJ2-7	NA	TRBD2	TRBV6-1	TGTGCCAGCTCGATCTCCCCTAGCGGGATAAGCGAGCAGTACTTC	CASSISPSGISEQYF
TRBJ2-1	few	TRBD1	TRBV18	TGTGCCAGCTCACCCCGGGACAGCCCTTTTGGATGGAATAATGAGCAGTTCTTC	CASSPRDSPFGWNNEQFF
TRBJ2-1	NA	NA	TRBV5-1	TGCGCCAGCAGCGCCGTACAGGGATCCTTCTACAATGAGCAGTTCTTC	CASSAVQGSFYNEQFF
TRBJ2-4	NA	TRBD2	TRBV12-3/TRBV12-4	TGTGCCAGCAGTTTGACCCGCGGGGGGAGGAACATTCAGTACTTC	CASSLTRGGRNIQYF
TRBJ2-3	NA	NA	TRBV7-9	TGTGCCAGCAGCTTGTACGGGGCGATCACAGATACGCAGTATTTT	CASSLYGAITDTQYF
TRBJ1-5	few	TRBD1	TRBV20-1	TGCAGTGCTAGAACGCCGACAGGGCTGGGCAGTCAGCCCCAGCATTTT	CSARTPTGLGSQPQHF
TRBJ2-4	NA	NA	TRBV28	TGTGCCAGCAGCTCCTATGGAAACATTCAGTACTTC	CASSSYGNIQYF
TRBJ2-7	NA	TRBD1	TRBV19	TGTGCCAGTAGCCCAACAGGGGCGAATTACGAGCAGTACTTC	CASSPTGANYEQYF
TRBJ2-7	NA	TRBD1	TRBV13	TGTGCCAGCAGCCGGGTGGGGACAGGGGATTTCGAGCAGTACTTC	CASSRVGTGDFEQYF
TRBJ2-3	NA	NA	TRBV20-1	TGCAGTGCTAGACTGGCGGCAGATACGCAGTATTTT	CSARLAADTQYF
TRBJ2-1	NA	NA	TRBV20-1	TGCAGTGCTAGGGCTAGCGCTTACAATGAGCAGTTCTTC	CSARASAYNEQFF
TRBJ1-2	NA	NA	TRBV6-1	TGTGCCAGCAGTGTTCTAGGTTCCCCCTTCTATGGCTACACCTTC	CASSVLGSPFYGYTF
TRBJ2-3	NA	NA	TRBV20-1	TGCAGTGCTCACAAGTCGGGACTCAACACAGATACGCAGTATTTT	CSAHKSGLNTDTQYF
TRBJ2-5	NA	NA	TRBV6-5	TGTGCCAGCAGTTACTCGGGGGGGCGGAAGACCCAGTACTTC	CASSYSGGRKTQYF
TRBJ2-3	NA	TRBD1	TRBV6-1	TGTGCCAGCAGGGTACTGACAGGGTTTAGTGCGTATTTT	CASRVLTGFSAYF
TRBJ2-1	few	TRBD2	TRBV20-1	TGCAGTGCTAAAGCGGGGTCCTACAATGAGCAGTTCTTC	CSAKAGSYNEQFF
TRBJ2-2	NA	TRBD1	TRBV5-1	TGCGCCAGCAGCTGGGTGGGACAGTTGGACACCGGGGAGCTGTTTTTT	CASSWVGQLDTGELFF
TRBJ2-1	NA	NA	TRBV7-6	TGTGCCAGCAGCACCCGACTAGATGATGAGCAGTTCTTC	CASSTRLDDEQFF